One sample yielded the 5 T cell receptor beta chains listed below, sequenced in a study of T cell responses to AZD1222 COVID-19 vaccine. Repertoires were generated with immunoSEQ multiplex PCR, while TCRdb's copy carries only in-frame clones and drops some. The table has 55,000 to 70,000 clones, 65% to 80% seen once. The sample was peripheral blood, taken on day 0 of AZD1222 vaccination. The origin of the receptors is an adult in good health.

The chain carries TRBV10-3 and TRBJ2-1; 8 nucleotides line up with TRBD2. Germline-derived CDR1 and CDR2 are ENHRY and SYGVKD. The CDR3 has 15 amino acids. The junction had 8 bases not matched to a gene; V was cut back by 2 bases and J by 8 bases. The CDR3 loop reads CAISEKAGGVDEQFF. Here the CDR3 DNA reads TGTGCCATCAGTGAGAAGGCGGGGGGTGTCGATGAGCAGTTCTTC.

The rearrangement links TRBV5-1 to TRBJ2-7, with D possibly called TRBD1 or TRBD2 (6 bases each). Germline-derived CDR1 and CDR2 are SGHRS and YFSETQ. This CDR3 has 16 amino acids. V was clipped by 1 base and J by 6 bases, with 20 bases between them. The chain's CDR3 is CASSLFLEGGSGEQYF. The CDR3 coding sequence is TGCGCCAGCAGCTTGTTTCTCGAGGGGGGCTCGGGCGAGCAGTACTTC.

This clone has more than one count but fewer than ten. The chain has TRBV6-1 and TRBJ1-2; 9 bases align to TRBD1. Germline assignment: CDR1 MNHNS and CDR2 SASEGT. This CDR3 contains 17 residues. J lost 6 bases, V lost 4 bases, and 15 bases had no gene match. The CDR3 protein is CASSAPGTGFVYHGYTF. The CDR3 nucleotides are TGTGCCAGCAGTGCCCCCGGGACAGGGTTCGTGTACCATGGCTACACCTTC.

V and J are TRBV11-3 and TRBJ2-2; D not resolved. Germline assignment: CDR1 SGHNT and CDR2 YENEEA. The CDR3 covers 13 residues. Trimming took off 5 bases at V and 4 bases at J, with 8 bases between the two ends. Written as DNA, the CDR3 is TGTGCCAGCAGCGTCCAGTCCACCGGGGAGCTGTTTTTT. This sequence encodes CASSVQSTGELFF.

The chain's CDR3 is CASRMDTTNEKLFF. CDR3 nucleotide sequence: TGTGCCAGCAGGATGGATACAACTAATGAAAAACTGTTTTTT. The chain is built from TRBV6-5 and TRBJ1-4; no firm D call. This CDR3 region has 14 residues. Trimming removed 6 bases at V and 0 bases at J, with 8 bases between. Germline loops: CDR1 MNHEY, CDR2 SVGAGI.